The 27 T cell receptor beta chains given below trace back to one sample, sequenced in a study of post-analysis software for immune sequencing data. These receptors have no identified antigens. Study-level results: When patients were compared with controls, 4 or 5 TRBV segments were more frequent, TRBV5-6, TRBV5-1 and TRBV20-1 among them.

Every TCR beta cDNA library bore unique molecular identifiers. TCRdb reanalysed the PCR reads using MiXCR and keeps one entry per CDR3 protein. Here the sample spans approximately 770,000 distinct CDR3 sequences, about 43% being singletons. Sequencing was carried out using blood. The receptors originated from a girl aged 5-17 years with multiple sclerosis.

This clonotype has a handful of counts. The chain carries TRBV7-2 and TRBJ2-7; tentatively, D is TRBD1 (7 bases). Trimming removed 5 bases at V and 7 bases at J, with 21 bases between. Germline lookup yields CDR1 SGHTA and CDR2 FQGNSA. The CDR3 has 15 amino acids. The CDR3 loop is CASSRQPASGGEQYF. CDR3 sequence (DNA): TGTGCCAGCAGCCGACAGCCCGCCTCAGGGGGGGAGCAGTACTTC. The variable domain in full, completed from reference TRBV7-2 and TRBJ2-7, reads GAGVSQSPSNKVTEKGKDVELRCDPISGHTALYWYRQSLGQGLEFLIYFQGNSAPDKSGLPSDRFSAERTGGSVSTLTIQRTQQEDSAVYLCASSRQPASGGEQYFGPGTRLTVT.

The chain employs TRBV7-2 and TRBJ2-7, with D tentatively TRBD2 (6 bases). CDR1 and CDR2 from the germline V gene are SGHTA and FQGNSA. The V end lost 7 bases, the J end lost 4 bases, and 17 bases lay between the germline ends. The CDR3 extends over 14 amino acids. The CDR3: CASNSTWRAYEQYF. The CDR3 region has the DNA TGTGCCAGCAACTCAACCTGGAGGGCGTACGAGCAGTACTTC.

The chain has TRBV3-1 and TRBJ1-5; D is uncertain. This CDR3 region has 15 residues. V lost 4 bases and J 3 bases, leaving 13 bases between the germline ends. CDR1 is LGHDT, CDR2 YNNKEL, per germline (reference sequence). The CDR3 here is CASSPGLFPNQPQHF. Written as DNA, the CDR3 is TGTGCCAGCAGCCCCGGACTGTTCCCCAATCAGCCCCAGCATTTT.

This clonotype was recorded at least ten times. The V and J genes are TRBV29-1 and TRBJ2-3; TRBD1 might be the D (6 bases). CDR1 is SQVTM and CDR2 is ANQGSEA in the germline V gene. Trimming left V 7 bases short and J 5 bases short, with 25 bases between. The CDR3 loop spans 16 amino acids. The CDR3 nucleotides are TGCAGCGCCGGAGTTCCGACAGGTGGGCTTGGAGATACGCAGTATTTT. Translating it yields CSAGVPTGGLGDTQYF.

This CDR3 is CASTLRQGNTEAFF. In nucleotides, the CDR3 is TGTGCCAGCACCTTGAGACAGGGGAACACTGAAGCTTTCTTT. The chain combines TRBV28 with TRBJ1-1; 7 positions match TRBD1. The trim removed 7 bases at V and 1 base at J, leaving 6 bases unmatched. CDR3 length equals 14 residues. Germline V CDR1 and CDR2: MDHEN, SYDVKM.

This chain links TRBV12-3 or TRBV12-4 with TRBJ1-4, with 12 positions matching TRBD1. This CDR3 is 19 amino acids long. After removal of 5 bases from V and 7 bases from J, the junction contained 17 bases not matched to a gene. In DNA form, the CDR3 reads TGTGCCAGCAGTCCACACTCCGGGACAGGGGGCGAATTCGGTGAAAAACTGTTTTTT. This sequence encodes CASSPHSGTGGEFGEKLFF.

The rearrangement uses TRBV5-1 and TRBJ2-1; 7 bases are shared with TRBD1. CDR3 length: 13 residues. V lost 1 base, J lost 8 bases, and 3 bases stayed unmatched. The germline V gene has CDR1 SGHRS and CDR2 YFSETQ. The CDR3, as DNA: TGCGCCAGCAGCTTGTTAAGGGGGCATGAGCAGTTCTTC. This sequence encodes CASSLLRGHEQFF.

This clonotype came up a few times. The rearrangement uses TRBV7-2 and TRBJ2-5, with D maybe TRBD2 (5 bases). Germline CDR1 is SGHTA and CDR2 is FQGNSA. The CDR3 loop spans 17 amino acids. Trimming removed 5 bases from V and 5 bases from J, with 24 bases in between. The CDR3 bases are TGTGCCAGCAGCCCTGCCGGACGGGGAGATTCGTGGGAGACCCAGTACTTC. Translated: CASSPAGRGDSWETQYF.

The V and J genes are TRBV12-3 or TRBV12-4 and TRBJ2-7, with D tentatively TRBD1 or TRBD2 (6 bases each). Trimming stripped 1 base from V and 6 bases from J, with 10 bases between. There are 13 residues in the CDR3. The CDR3 protein is CASSLGGAGEQYF. DNA of the CDR3: TGTGCCAGCAGTTTAGGGGGGGCGGGCGAGCAGTACTTC.

This clonotype occurred once. This chain connects TRBV11-2 to TRBJ2-7, with 7 bases that match TRBD2. Gene TRBJ2-5 matches the end of the DNA better, so the J call may be wrong. The germline V gene encodes CDR1 SGHAT and CDR2 FQNNGV. This CDR3 region has 17 residues. For the CDR3, the DNA is TGTGCCAGCAGCTTAGGGTGGGAGGGCTCGGCGCAGGAGACCCAGTACTTC. Protein sequence: CASSLGWEGSAQETQYF.

The chain joins TRBV12-3 or TRBV12-4 to TRBJ2-5, with TRBD1 matching over 11 bases. The CDR3 is made up of 16 amino acids. With V trimmed by 5 bases and J by 4 bases, 9 bases remained unmatched. The CDR3 loop is CASSPRGTGGRETQYF. CDR3 DNA sequence: TGTGCCAGCAGTCCGAGGGGGACAGGGGGGAGAGAGACCCAGTACTTC.

V and J are TRBV6-1 and TRBJ2-7; perhaps TRBD1 as D (6 bases). Trimming left V 3 bases short and J 4 bases short, with 10 bases between. This CDR3 comprises 13 residues. The germline CDR1 and CDR2 sequences are MNHNS and SASEGT. For the CDR3, the DNA is TGTGCCAGCAGTGACCCAGGGGAGTACGAGCAGTACTTC. Translation gives CASSDPGEYEQYF.

This clonotype turned up a few times. The rearrangement uses TRBV6-2 or TRBV6-3 and TRBJ2-7; D may be TRBD2 (6 bases). This CDR3 is built from 15 residues. CDR1 is MNHEY and CDR2 is SVGEGT in the germline V gene. The V end lost 2 bases, the J end lost 6 bases, and 17 bases lay between the germline ends. CDR3: CASSYESGDLGEQYF. The CDR3 DNA follows: TGTGCCAGCAGTTACGAGTCCGGGGACTTGGGCGAGCAGTACTTC.

The J gene is TRBJ2-2, the V gene TRBV6-5; the D is unclear. The V gene's germline CDR1 is MNHEY and CDR2 SVGAGI. This CDR3 has 13 residues. V lost 0 bases, J lost 5 bases, and 4 bases lay in between. The CDR3 loop reads CASSYSSTGELFF. The CDR3 coding sequence is TGTGCCAGCAGTTACTCCAGTACCGGGGAGCTGTTTTTT.

In its sample, this clonotype was seen a few times. The chain links TRBV6-2 or TRBV6-3 to TRBJ1-5, with a possible D match to TRBD1 (5 bases). V gave up 8 bases and J gave up 3 bases, with 11 bases separating them. The germline CDR1 and CDR2 sequences are MNHEY and SVGEGT. The CDR3 covers 13 residues. The CDR3 DNA is TGTGCCAGCGGCCCGGGGCTCAATCAGCCCCAGCATTTT. The encoded protein is CASGPGLNQPQHF.

This clonotype has just a few counts. The chain recombines TRBV10-3 with TRBJ2-7; 9 nucleotides align to TRBD1. CDR3 length: 13 amino acids. Germline-derived CDR1 and CDR2 are ENHRY and SYGVKD. J lost 5 bases, V lost 6 bases, and 5 bases had no gene match. The CDR3 is CAIRRDRVDEQYF. CDR3 DNA sequence: TGTGCCATCAGGAGGGACAGGGTGGACGAGCAGTACTTC.

This clonotype came up a few times. V is TRBV12-3 or TRBV12-4 and J is TRBJ1-5, with D unresolved. The CDR3 loop spans 14 amino acids. Trimming took 3 bases from V and 3 from J, leaving 9 bases between them. The CDR3 spells CASSFQALNQPQHF. CDR3 nucleotides: TGTGCCAGCAGTTTTCAGGCCCTCAATCAGCCCCAGCATTTT.

The table lists this clonotype with a few counts. The chain couples TRBV11-2 to TRBJ2-5, with D hard to call. Germline V gene sequence: CDR1 SGHAT, CDR2 FQNNGV. The CDR3 is made up of 14 amino acids. The V and J ends lost 5 bases and 2 bases respectively, with 12 bases between them. The CDR3 spells CASSPTFQQETQYF. The CDR3 nucleotides are TGTGCCAGCAGCCCGACGTTTCAGCAAGAGACCCAGTACTTC.

This clonotype has just a few counts. The genes are TRBV11-2 and TRBJ1-2; unclear D gene. The CDR3 totals 13 residues. Germline-derived CDR1 and CDR2 are SGHAT and FQNNGV. Between the trimmed V and J ends, which lost 4 bases and 3 bases, there was a span of 9 bases. The CDR3 bases are TGTGCCAGCAGCTCACTAAACGACTATGGCTACACCTTC. It translates to CASSSLNDYGYTF.

In its sample, this clonotype was seen a few times. J is TRBJ1-4 and V is TRBV5-1; D is uncertain. Per the germline V gene, CDR1 is SGHRS and CDR2 is YFSETQ. The V end lost 0 bases, the J end lost 4 bases, and 10 bases lay between the germline ends. The CDR3 contains 15 residues. CDR3 sequence (DNA): TGCGCCAGCAGCTTGGACGGAGCACTTAATGAAAAACTGTTTTTT. This sequence encodes CASSLDGALNEKLFF.

The gene calls are TRBV29-1 and TRBJ1-2; tentative D call: TRBD1 (5 bases). The CDR3 covers 11 residues. Germline V lookup: CDR1 SQVTM, CDR2 ANQGSEA. Trimming left V 4 bases short and J 6 bases short, with 9 bases between. CDR3 amino acids: CSVVRGNGYTF. The CDR3 DNA reads as TGCAGCGTTGTACGGGGGAATGGCTACACCTTC.

The genes are TRBV6-2 or TRBV6-3 and TRBJ1-5, with D unresolved. The V and J ends lost 2 bases and 3 bases respectively, with 8 bases between them. CDR3 length: 14 amino acids. Germline loops: CDR1 MNHEY, CDR2 SVGEGT. The CDR3 region is CASSYQEDNQPQHF. As DNA, the CDR3 is TGTGCCAGCAGTTACCAAGAGGACAATCAGCCCCAGCATTTT.

The sample holds many counts of this clonotype. This chain joins TRBV12-3 or TRBV12-4 and TRBJ2-3; D not resolved. V was trimmed by 3 bases and J by 2 bases, leaving 9 bases between them. The CDR3 extends over 14 amino acids. Here the CDR3 reads CASSFRSITDTQYF. The CDR3 DNA sequence: TGTGCCAGCAGTTTTCGGTCAATCACAGATACGCAGTATTTT.

This chain links TRBV20-1 with TRBJ2-5, with D unclear. V was pared by 1 base and J by 0 bases, with 12 bases between. This CDR3 is built from 15 residues. Germline loops: CDR1 DFQATT, CDR2 SNEGSKA (reference sequence). As DNA, the CDR3 is TGCAGTGCTAGAGTATGGCGACCTTACCAAGAGACCCAGTACTTC. Its protein is CSARVWRPYQETQYF.

V and J are TRBV12-3 or TRBV12-4 and TRBJ2-7, with a possible D match to TRBD2 (6 bases). Trimming cost V 0 bases and J 5 bases, with 14 bases left between them. This CDR3 has 15 residues. The CDR3 sequence is CASSLAERGGDEQYF. The CDR3 region has the DNA TGTGCCAGCAGTTTAGCGGAGAGGGGAGGAGACGAGCAGTACTTC.

The chain joins TRBV21-1 to TRBJ1-5. TRBV21-1 is assigned pseudogene status. The CDR3 is 16 residues long. This CDR3 is CASSRKGTQGNQPQHF. As DNA, the CDR3 is TGTGCCAGCAGCCGAAAGGGGACTCAAGGCAATCAGCCCCAGCATTTT.

This clonotype showed up just a few times. The chain employs TRBV29-1 and TRBJ2-7; D perhaps matches TRBD1 (6 bases). This CDR3 has 12 residues. Germline V gives CDR1 SQVTM, CDR2 ANQGSEA. Trimming took 7 bases from V and 1 from J, leaving 11 bases between them. This CDR3 reads CSAWTDSYEQYF. The CDR3 DNA is TGCAGCGCTTGGACAGATTCCTACGAGCAGTACTTC.